Shown below are 9 T cell receptor beta chains from a single sample sequenced in a study of blood T cell repertoires in COVID-19. Some clones are missing from TCRdb's copy, which holds only in-frame ones; the method was immunoSEQ multiplex PCR. The sample lists tens of thousands of clones; 75% to 90% were seen once. The sequenced sample consisted of peripheral blood. The receptors here all came from a human donor in a cohort sampled during active COVID-19.

Only a few counts were recorded for this clone. The CDR3 sequence is CASSPQGANYGYTF. The CDR3 coding sequence is TGTGCCAGCTCCCCTCAGGGGGCTAACTATGGCTACACCTTC. The gene calls are TRBV18 and TRBJ1-2; 7 positions agree with TRBD1. Trimming took 6 bases from V and 0 from J; bases not matched to a gene: 4. The CDR3 has 14 amino acids. Germline V CDR1 and CDR2: KGHSH, LQKENI.

This clone appeared a few times. J is TRBJ1-2 and V is TRBV19; TRBD1 matches 9 bases. There are 14 residues in the CDR3. The germline CDR1 and CDR2 sequences are LNHDA and SQIVND (reference sequence). J was trimmed by 4 bases and V by 3 bases; bases with no gene match: 3. For the CDR3, the DNA is TGTGCCAGTAGTATTGGACAGGGGACCTATGGCTACACCTTC. It yields the protein CASSIGQGTYGYTF.

The chain couples TRBV5-1 to TRBJ2-1; a weak D match, TRBD2 (6 bases). Per the germline V gene, CDR1 is SGHRS and CDR2 is YFSETQ. The CDR3 is made up of 15 amino acids. V lost 2 bases and J 10 bases, leaving 19 bases between the germline ends. CDR3 residues: CASSFGDGTGREQFF. The CDR3 DNA follows: TGCGCCAGCAGCTTTGGCGACGGGACGGGGAGGGAGCAGTTCTTC.

DNA for the CDR3: TGTGCCACCAGCAGAGATATAGGGGGGCAGTACTTC. This codes for CATSRDIGGQYF. V is TRBV15 and J is TRBJ2-7, with a tentative D call TRBD1 (6 bases). Germline V gives CDR1 LNHNV, CDR2 YYDKDF (reference sequence). This CDR3 has 12 amino acids. Trimming pared 0 bases from V and 9 bases from J, leaving 9 bases between.

This sequence joins TRBV4-2 and TRBJ1-1; a possible D gene is TRBD1 (6 bases). The CDR3 runs to 14 residues. Deletions cut 5 bases from V and 1 base from J, with 11 bases between. Per germline, CDR1 LGHNA and CDR2 YNFKEQ. The CDR3 sequence is CASSKGGANTEAFF. CDR3 coding DNA: TGTGCCAGCAGCAAAGGGGGAGCGAACACTGAAGCTTTCTTT.

This sequence joins TRBV2 and TRBJ2-3, with 9 bases matching TRBD1. J was trimmed by 3 bases and V by 7 bases; bases with no gene match: 5. Germline V gene sequence: CDR1 SNHLY, CDR2 FYNNEI. The CDR3 totals 14 residues. In DNA, the CDR3 is TGTGCCAGCAACAGGGGGCATGTAACAGATACGCAGTATTTT. Protein: CASNRGHVTDTQYF.

This clone was detected only a few times. This chain uses TRBV19 with TRBJ2-4; TRBD1 might be the D (6 bases). V lost 7 bases, J lost 3 bases, and 13 bases lay in between. CDR1 LNHDA and CDR2 SQIVND come from the germline V gene (reference sequence). The length of the CDR3 is 14 residues. The CDR3 spells CASNPTGYKNIQYF. In DNA, the CDR3 is TGTGCCAGTAATCCTACAGGGTACAAAAACATTCAGTACTTC.

V and J are TRBV9 and TRBJ2-1; 7 nucleotides line up with TRBD2. Germline V gene lookup returns CDR1 SGDLS and CDR2 YYNGEE. The CDR3 has 15 residues. J was trimmed by 2 bases and V by 3 bases; bases with no gene match: 5. The CDR3 loop is CASSAGRLTYNEQFF. The CDR3 DNA reads TGTGCCAGCAGCGCCGGGAGGCTCACCTACAATGAGCAGTTCTTC.

This clone has just a few counts. The rearrangement uses TRBV6-5 and TRBJ1-5, with unresolved D. Trimming left V 7 bases short and J 3 bases short, with 10 bases between. There are 13 residues in the CDR3. The germline CDR1 and CDR2 sequences are MNHEY and SVGAGI. As DNA, the CDR3 is TGTGCCAGCACCAAACAGTTCAATCAGCCCCAGCATTTT. This translates into CASTKQFNQPQHF.